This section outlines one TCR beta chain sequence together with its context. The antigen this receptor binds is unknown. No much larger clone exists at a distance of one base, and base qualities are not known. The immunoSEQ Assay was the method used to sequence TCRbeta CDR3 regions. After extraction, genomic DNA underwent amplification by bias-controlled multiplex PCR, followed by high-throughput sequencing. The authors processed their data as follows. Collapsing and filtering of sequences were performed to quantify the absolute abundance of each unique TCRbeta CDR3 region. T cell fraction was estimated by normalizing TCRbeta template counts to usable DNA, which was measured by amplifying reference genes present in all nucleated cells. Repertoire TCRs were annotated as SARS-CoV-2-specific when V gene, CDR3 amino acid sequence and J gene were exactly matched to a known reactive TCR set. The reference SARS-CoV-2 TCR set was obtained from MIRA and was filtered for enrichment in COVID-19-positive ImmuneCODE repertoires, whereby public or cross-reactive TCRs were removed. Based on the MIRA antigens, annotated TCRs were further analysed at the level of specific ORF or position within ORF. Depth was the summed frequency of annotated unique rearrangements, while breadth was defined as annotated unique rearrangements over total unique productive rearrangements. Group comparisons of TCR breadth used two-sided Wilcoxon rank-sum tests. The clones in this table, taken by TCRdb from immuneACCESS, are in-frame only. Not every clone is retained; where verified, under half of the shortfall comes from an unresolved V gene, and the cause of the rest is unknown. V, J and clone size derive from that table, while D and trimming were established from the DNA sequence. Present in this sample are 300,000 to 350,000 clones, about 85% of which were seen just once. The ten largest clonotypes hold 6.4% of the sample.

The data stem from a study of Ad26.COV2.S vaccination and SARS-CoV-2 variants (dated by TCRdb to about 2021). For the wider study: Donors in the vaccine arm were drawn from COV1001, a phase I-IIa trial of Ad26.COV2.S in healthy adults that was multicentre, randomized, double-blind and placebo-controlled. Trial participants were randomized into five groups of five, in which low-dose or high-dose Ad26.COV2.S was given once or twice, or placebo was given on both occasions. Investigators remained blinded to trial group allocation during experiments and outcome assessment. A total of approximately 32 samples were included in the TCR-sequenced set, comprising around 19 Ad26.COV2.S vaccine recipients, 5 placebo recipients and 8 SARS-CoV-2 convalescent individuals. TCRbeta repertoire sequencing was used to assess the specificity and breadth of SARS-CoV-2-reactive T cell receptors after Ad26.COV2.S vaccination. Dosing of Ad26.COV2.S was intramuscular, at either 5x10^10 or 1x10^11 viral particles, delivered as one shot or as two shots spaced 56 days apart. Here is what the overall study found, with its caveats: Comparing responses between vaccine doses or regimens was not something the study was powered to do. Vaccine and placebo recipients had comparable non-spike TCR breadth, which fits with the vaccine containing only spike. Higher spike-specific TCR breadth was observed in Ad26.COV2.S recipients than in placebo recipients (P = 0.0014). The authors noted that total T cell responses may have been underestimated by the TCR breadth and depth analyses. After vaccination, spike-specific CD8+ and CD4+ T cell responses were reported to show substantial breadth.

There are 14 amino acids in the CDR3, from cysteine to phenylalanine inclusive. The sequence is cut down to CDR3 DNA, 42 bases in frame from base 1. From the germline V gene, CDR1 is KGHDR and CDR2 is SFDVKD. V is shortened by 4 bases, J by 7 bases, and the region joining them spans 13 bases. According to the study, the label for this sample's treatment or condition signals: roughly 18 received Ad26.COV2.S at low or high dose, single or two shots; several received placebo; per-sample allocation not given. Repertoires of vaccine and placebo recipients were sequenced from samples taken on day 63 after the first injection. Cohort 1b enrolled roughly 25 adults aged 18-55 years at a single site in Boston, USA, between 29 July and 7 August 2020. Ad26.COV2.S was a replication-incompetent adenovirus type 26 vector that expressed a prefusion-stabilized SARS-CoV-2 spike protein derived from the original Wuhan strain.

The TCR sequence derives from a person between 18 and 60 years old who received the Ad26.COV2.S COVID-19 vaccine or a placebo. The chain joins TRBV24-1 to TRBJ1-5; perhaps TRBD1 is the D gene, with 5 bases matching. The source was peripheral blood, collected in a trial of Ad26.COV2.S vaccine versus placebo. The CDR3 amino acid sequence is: CATSEAGEGQPQHF. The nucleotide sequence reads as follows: TGTGCCACCAGTGAGGCGGGGGAAGGGCAGCCCCAGCATTTT.